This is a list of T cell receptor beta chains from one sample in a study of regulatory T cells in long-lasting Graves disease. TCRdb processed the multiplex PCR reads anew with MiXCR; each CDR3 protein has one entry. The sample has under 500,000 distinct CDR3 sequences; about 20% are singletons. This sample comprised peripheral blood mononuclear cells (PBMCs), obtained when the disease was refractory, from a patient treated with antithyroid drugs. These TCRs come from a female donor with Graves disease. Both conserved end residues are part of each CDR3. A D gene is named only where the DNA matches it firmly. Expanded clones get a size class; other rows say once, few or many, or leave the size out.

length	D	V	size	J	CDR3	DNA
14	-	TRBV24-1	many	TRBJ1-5	CATSAPGRSQPQHF	TGTGCCACCAGTGCCCCGGGACGAAGTCAGCCCCAGCATTTT
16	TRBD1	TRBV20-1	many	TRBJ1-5	CSARRQGAESNQPQHF	TGCAGTGCTAGAAGACAGGGGGCAGAAAGCAATCAGCCCCAGCATTTT
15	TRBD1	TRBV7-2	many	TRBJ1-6	CASSLYRTGVSPLHF	TGTGCCAGCAGCTTATACAGGACAGGGGTTTCACCCCTCCACTTT
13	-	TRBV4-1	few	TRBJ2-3	CASSQDLRQPQYF	TGCGCCAGCAGCCAAGATCTAAGACAGCCTCAGTATTTT
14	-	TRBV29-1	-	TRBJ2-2	CSVGRTANTGELFF	TGCAGCGTTGGAAGGACAGCGAACACCGGGGAGCTGTTTTTT
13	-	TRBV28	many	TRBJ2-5	CASSRGGQETQYF	TGTGCCAGCAGTCGTGGCGGGCAAGAGACCCAGTACTTC
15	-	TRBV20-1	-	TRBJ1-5	CSAIIGTHSNQPQHF	TGCAGTGCTATAATCGGGACTCATAGCAATCAGCCCCAGCATTTT
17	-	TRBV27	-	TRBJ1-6	CASTPLGSLSNNSPLHF	TGTGCCAGCACCCCCCTGGGGAGCTTGAGCAATAATTCACCCCTCCACTTT
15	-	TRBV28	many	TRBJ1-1	CASSPHGTLNTEAFF	TGTGCCAGCAGTCCCCATGGGACTTTGAACACTGAAGCTTTCTTT
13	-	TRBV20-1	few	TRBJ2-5	CSAREPPEETQYF	TGCAGTGCTAGAGAGCCACCGGAGGAGACCCAGTACTTC
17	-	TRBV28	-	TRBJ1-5	CASRPTGGRGEDQPQHF	TGTGCCAGCAGACCTACGGGGGGTAGGGGGGAAGATCAGCCCCAGCATTTT
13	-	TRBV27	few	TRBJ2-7	CASSLSSSGEQYF	TGTGCCAGCAGTTTATCCTCGAGCGGGGAGCAGTACTTC
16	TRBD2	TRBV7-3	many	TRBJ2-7	CAVLGTSGMSSYEQYF	TGTGCCGTCCTCGGGACTAGCGGGATGAGCTCCTACGAGCAGTACTTC
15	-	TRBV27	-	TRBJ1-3	CASSLGPDGGNTIYF	TGTGCCAGCAGTTTAGGGCCAGATGGAGGAAACACCATATATTTT
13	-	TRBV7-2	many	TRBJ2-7	CASSLQGPYEQYF	TGTGCCAGCAGCTTGCAGGGGCCCTACGAGCAGTACTTC
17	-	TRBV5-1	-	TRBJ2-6	CASSPLATGSGANVLTF	TGCGCCAGCAGCCCCTTAGCGACCGGCTCTGGGGCCAACGTCCTGACTTTC
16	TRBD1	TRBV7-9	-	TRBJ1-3	CASSPRQGSSGNTIYF	TGTGCCAGCAGCCCGCGACAGGGCAGCTCTGGAAACACCATATATTTT
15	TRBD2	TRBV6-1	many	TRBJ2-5	CASSNPLAGVETQYF	TGTGCCAGCAGCAACCCCCTAGCGGGAGTTGAGACCCAGTACTTC
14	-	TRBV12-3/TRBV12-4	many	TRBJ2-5	CASSLEGTQETQYF	TGTGCCAGCAGTTTAGAGGGGACTCAAGAGACCCAGTACTTC
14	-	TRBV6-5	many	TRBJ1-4	CASSYEGRPEKLFF	TGTGCCAGCAGTTACGAGGGGAGGCCTGAAAAACTGTTTTTT
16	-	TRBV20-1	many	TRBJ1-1	CSARYPGIRIGTEAFF	TGCAGTGCTAGATATCCGGGCATAAGGATAGGCACTGAAGCTTTCTTT
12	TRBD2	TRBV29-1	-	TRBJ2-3	CSTSGSVDTQYF	TGCAGCACTAGCGGGAGTGTAGATACGCAGTATTTT
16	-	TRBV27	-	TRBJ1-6	CASSLLTGVYNSPLHF	TGTGCCAGCAGTTTATTGACAGGAGTCTATAATTCACCCCTCCACTTT
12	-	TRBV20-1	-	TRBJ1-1	CSASGRTAEAFF	TGCAGTGCTAGTGGGCGGACCGCTGAAGCTTTCTTT
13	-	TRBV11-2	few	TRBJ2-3	CASSMRNTDTQYF	TGTGCCAGCAGCATGAGAAACACAGATACGCAGTATTTT
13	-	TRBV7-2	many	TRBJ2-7	CASSLAPAGEQYF	TGTGCCAGCAGCTTAGCCCCTGCAGGCGAGCAGTACTTC
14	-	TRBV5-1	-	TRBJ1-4	CASSVQSTNEKLFF	TGCGCCAGCAGTGTCCAGTCAACTAATGAAAAACTGTTTTTT
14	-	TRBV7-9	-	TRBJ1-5	CASSSARGNQPQHF	TGTGCCAGCAGCTCGGCGCGGGGGAATCAGCCCCAGCATTTT
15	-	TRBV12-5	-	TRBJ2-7	CASGLNRVPSYEQYF	TGTGCTAGTGGTTTAAACAGGGTGCCTTCCTACGAGCAGTACTTC
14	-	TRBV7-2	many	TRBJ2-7	CASSLVQSWYEQYF	TGTGCCAGCAGCTTAGTACAGAGCTGGTACGAGCAGTACTTC
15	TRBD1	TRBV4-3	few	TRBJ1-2	CASSGDSTTLYGYTF	TGCGCCAGCTCCGGGGACAGCACGACCTTATATGGCTACACCTTC
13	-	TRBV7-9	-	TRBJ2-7	CASSYNQGNEQYF	TGTGCCAGCAGCTACAACCAAGGGAACGAGCAGTACTTC
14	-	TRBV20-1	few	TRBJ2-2	CSARDQRGTGELFF	TGCAGTGCTAGAGATCAAAGAGGCACCGGGGAGCTGTTTTTT
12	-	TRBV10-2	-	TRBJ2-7	CASSQGNYEQYF	TGCGCCAGCAGTCAGGGGAACTACGAGCAGTACTTC
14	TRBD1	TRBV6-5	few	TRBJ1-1	CASSYSIGGPEAFF	TGTGCCAGCAGTTACTCGATAGGGGGCCCTGAAGCTTTCTTT
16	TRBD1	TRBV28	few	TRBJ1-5	CASSSRRTGSNQPQHF	TGTGCCAGCAGCTCCCGCCGGACAGGTAGCAATCAGCCCCAGCATTTT
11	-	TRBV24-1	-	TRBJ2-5	CATKRGETQYF	TGTGCCACCAAGAGGGGGGAGACCCAGTACTTC
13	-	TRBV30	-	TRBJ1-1	CAWSVGRRTEAFF	TGTGCCTGGAGTGTGGGGCGCCGGACTGAAGCTTTCTTT
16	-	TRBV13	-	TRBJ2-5	CASSLGVADLQETQYF	TGTGCCAGCAGCTTAGGAGTAGCGGACCTCCAAGAGACCCAGTACTTC
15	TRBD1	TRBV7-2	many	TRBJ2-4	CASSLSGTGPNIQYF	TGTGCCAGCAGCTTATCCGGGACAGGGCCGAACATTCAGTACTTC
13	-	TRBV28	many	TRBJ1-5	CASSPLGDQPQHF	TGTGCCAGCAGCCCGCTGGGGGATCAGCCCCAGCATTTT
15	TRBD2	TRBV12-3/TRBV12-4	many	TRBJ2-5	CASSLDGRGQETQYF	TGTGCCAGCAGTTTAGACGGGAGGGGGCAAGAGACCCAGTACTTC
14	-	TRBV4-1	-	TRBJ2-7	CASSQDLGTHEQYF	TGCGCCAGCAGCCAAGATTTGGGGACCCACGAGCAGTACTTC
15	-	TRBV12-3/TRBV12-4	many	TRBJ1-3	CASSLSANSGNTIYF	TGTGCCAGCAGTTTATCAGCTAACTCTGGAAACACCATATATTTT
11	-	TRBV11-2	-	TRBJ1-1	CASSLAREAFF	TGTGCCAGCAGCTTAGCCCGGGAAGCTTTCTTT
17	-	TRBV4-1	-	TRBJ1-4	CASSQVPGQRNNEKLFF	TGCGCCAGCAGCCAAGTCCCAGGACAGAGAAATAATGAAAAACTGTTTTTT
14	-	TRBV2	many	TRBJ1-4	CASSDDSRNEKLFF	TGTGCCAGCAGTGACGACAGTCGCAATGAAAAACTGTTTTTT
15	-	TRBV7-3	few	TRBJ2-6	CASRGTGLGANVLTF	TGTGCCAGCAGAGGTACAGGGTTAGGGGCCAACGTCCTGACTTTC
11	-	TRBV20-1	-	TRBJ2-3	CSAAGMDTQYF	TGCAGTGCGGCGGGGATGGATACGCAGTATTTT
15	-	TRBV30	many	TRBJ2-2	CAWKARTTNTGELFF	TGTGCCTGGAAGGCCCGGACGACGAACACCGGGGAGCTGTTTTTT
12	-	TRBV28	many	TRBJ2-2	CASSLLTGELFF	TGTGCCAGCAGTTTACTCACCGGGGAGCTGTTTTTT